Listed below are T cell receptor beta chains from one sample, sequenced in a study of CD8+ T cells in alopecia areata. TCRdb's table, derived via immunoSEQ multiplex PCR, lists solely in-frame clones and lacks some. Seen here are some 200,000 clones, approximately 60% observed once, and the top ten hold 3% to 3.5%. The starting material was CD4+ T cells sorted from blood, obtained at week 4, from a patient treated with tofacitinib. These receptors were taken from a human donor with alopecia areata. The CDR3 runs from the conserved cysteine through the conserved F or W. D genes are given only for firm matches. Clone size is not always given. Where it is, it says once, few, many or a class for expanded clones.

size: NA; D: NA; V: TRBV9; J: TRBJ1-5; DNA: TGTGCCAGCAGCGTAGAAGGGGGAGGCAATCAGCCCCAGCATTTT; CDR3: CASSVEGGGNQPQHF
size: NA; D: NA; V: TRBV29-1; J: TRBJ2-1; DNA: TGCAGCGTAACAGTCTACAATGAGCAGTTCTTC; CDR3: CSVTVYNEQFF
size: NA; D: NA; V: TRBV13; J: TRBJ2-4; DNA: TGTGCCAGCAGTCTGCGGGGCGACCCCAAAAACATTCAGTACTTC; CDR3: CASSLRGDPKNIQYF
size: NA; D: TRBD1; V: TRBV28; J: TRBJ2-7; DNA: TGTGCCAGCAGCAGGCTACAGGGGAGCTACGAGCAGTACTTC; CDR3: CASSRLQGSYEQYF
size: NA; D: NA; V: TRBV25-1; J: TRBJ2-2; DNA: TGTGCCAGCAGTCAAAGTAAACAGCTAGCCGGGGAGCTGTTTTTT; CDR3: CASSQSKQLAGELFF
size: NA; D: NA; V: TRBV27; J: TRBJ1-2; DNA: TGTGCCAGCAGTCCTCTTCCGGGGAGGGGCGGCAGGGGCTATGGCTACACCTTC; CDR3: CASSPLPGRGGRGYGYTF
size: once; D: NA; V: TRBV6-5; J: TRBJ2-5; DNA: TGTGCCAGCAGTTACCCAGGGCGTGCAGAGACCCAGTACTTC; CDR3: CASSYPGRAETQYF
size: NA; D: NA; V: TRBV2; J: TRBJ1-1; DNA: TGTGCCAGCACCCAGAGAAACCACTACACTGAAGCTTTCTTT; CDR3: CASTQRNHYTEAFF
size: few; D: TRBD1; V: TRBV7-2; J: TRBJ1-1; DNA: TGTGCCAGCAGCCCACGGGACAGGGGAAGGACTGAAGCTTTCTTT; CDR3: CASSPRDRGRTEAFF
size: NA; D: TRBD1; V: TRBV7-2; J: TRBJ1-6; DNA: TGTGCCAGCAGCTCCGGGACAGGCAGTTCACCCCTCCACTTT; CDR3: CASSSGTGSSPLHF
size: NA; D: TRBD2; V: TRBV2; J: TRBJ2-1; DNA: TGTGCCAGCAGTGAGCTAGCGGGGGGATACAATGAGCAGTTCTTC; CDR3: CASSELAGGYNEQFF
size: NA; D: NA; V: TRBV2; J: TRBJ2-3; DNA: TGTGCCAGCAGTGCGACTCTTACCGCCACAGATACGCAGTATTTT; CDR3: CASSATLTATDTQYF
size: few; D: TRBD1; V: TRBV15; J: TRBJ1-2; DNA: TGTGCCACCAGCAGTCCGGGACAGGGGGCGAATGGCTACACCTTC; CDR3: CATSSPGQGANGYTF
size: NA; D: NA; V: TRBV5-1; J: TRBJ1-6; DNA: TGCGCCAGCAGCCCGAGGACAGCCGAATATAATTCACCCCTCCACTTT; CDR3: CASSPRTAEYNSPLHF
size: NA; D: TRBD2; V: TRBV5-1; J: TRBJ2-3; DNA: TGCGCCAGCAGCTTGGATGGGACTAGCGGGGGGGCCCCCGATACGCAGTATTTT; CDR3: CASSLDGTSGGAPDTQYF
size: NA; D: NA; V: TRBV5-1; J: TRBJ2-5; DNA: TGCGCCAGCAGCCCAGAGATGGGAGAGACCCAGTACTTC; CDR3: CASSPEMGETQYF
size: few; D: NA; V: TRBV30; J: TRBJ1-1; DNA: TGTGCCTGGGGCCAACTAGGGGACACTGAAGCTTTCTTT; CDR3: CAWGQLGDTEAFF
size: NA; D: NA; V: TRBV30; J: TRBJ1-1; DNA: TGTGCCTGGAGTGTAAAGGGTCTGAACACTGAAGCTTTCTTT; CDR3: CAWSVKGLNTEAFF
size: NA; D: NA; V: TRBV5-6; J: TRBJ2-1; DNA: TGTGCCAGCAGCTTGCCGGGTGTCGGGTCGTGGAATGAGCAGTTCTTC; CDR3: CASSLPGVGSWNEQFF
size: NA; D: NA; V: TRBV7-3; J: TRBJ1-1; DNA: TGTGCCAGCAGCTTTAATCGGGGTGAAGCTTTCTTT; CDR3: CASSFNRGEAFF
size: NA; D: TRBD2; V: TRBV28; J: TRBJ2-7; DNA: TGTGCCAGCAGACGTAGCGGGGGGTCCTACGAGCAGTACTTC; CDR3: CASRRSGGSYEQYF
size: NA; D: NA; V: TRBV15; J: TRBJ1-3; DNA: TGTGCCACCAGCAGAGGAGGTGGGGGAAACACCATATATTTT; CDR3: CATSRGGGGNTIYF
size: NA; D: NA; V: TRBV11-2; J: TRBJ2-1; DNA: TGTGCCAGCAGGATGGGGGGGCCCTACAATGAGCAGTTCTTC; CDR3: CASRMGGPYNEQFF
size: NA; D: TRBD2; V: TRBV11-2; J: TRBJ2-5; DNA: TGTGCCAGCAGCTCTCGACTAGCGGTGTACCAAGAGACCCAGTACTTC; CDR3: CASSSRLAVYQETQYF
size: few; D: NA; V: TRBV29-1; J: TRBJ1-1; DNA: TGCAGCGTTGAGGAGGTGGGCGCACCGACGGAAGCTTTCTTT; CDR3: CSVEEVGAPTEAFF
size: NA; D: NA; V: TRBV29-1; J: TRBJ1-2; DNA: TGCAGCGCCGATACTGGGGACACAGGCACCGTCTATGGCTACACCTTC; CDR3: CSADTGDTGTVYGYTF
size: NA; D: NA; V: TRBV9; J: TRBJ2-5; DNA: TGTGCCAGCAGCCCCATGGGGCTTATACAAGAGACCCAGTACTTC; CDR3: CASSPMGLIQETQYF
size: NA; D: TRBD1; V: TRBV7-9; J: TRBJ2-7; DNA: TGTGCCAGCAGCTTAAGGCAGGGGGCGTACGAGCAGTACTTC; CDR3: CASSLRQGAYEQYF
size: NA; D: TRBD1; V: TRBV30; J: TRBJ1-2; DNA: TGTGCCTGGAGTGTATGGGACAGGGGTTCCGATGGCTACACCTTC; CDR3: CAWSVWDRGSDGYTF
size: few; D: TRBD1; V: TRBV4-1; J: TRBJ1-5; DNA: TGCGCCAGCAGCCAAATTACAGGGGGCGCGGTTCAGCCCCAGCATTTT; CDR3: CASSQITGGAVQPQHF
size: few; D: NA; V: TRBV30; J: TRBJ1-1; DNA: TGTGCCTGGATAACAGCTTACACTGAAGCTTTCTTT; CDR3: CAWITAYTEAFF
size: NA; D: TRBD1; V: TRBV30; J: TRBJ1-5; DNA: TGTGCCTGGAGTGCTGACAGGGTAGGTCAGCCCCAGCATTTT; CDR3: CAWSADRVGQPQHF
size: NA; D: NA; V: TRBV5-1; J: TRBJ2-7; DNA: TGCGCCAGCACTGATAGACGGGTGGGTGAGCAGTACTTC; CDR3: CASTDRRVGEQYF